This TCR beta chain was recovered during a study of vaccination and CD4 T cells after COVID-19. Study background: The convalescents were made up of six males and four females, two of whom were Hispanic. Some control cultures received a CEFX pool, which served as the positive control. Others received an HIV-1 Nef pool or no peptide.

CDR3 length: 14 residues. V gave up 7 bases and J gave up 0 bases, with 11 bases separating them. Germline V gene sequence: CDR1 MDHEN, CDR2 SYDVKM. Indicated treatment: approximately nine-day PBMC culture with coronavirus spike peptide pools or control peptides (ViraFEST assay). Comment on this clonotype: What it recognizes is unknown.

The Oncomine TCR Beta short-read assay generated sequence data from the DNA of cultured CD4+ T cells. TCRdb independently ran MiXCR on the PCR reads; one entry per CDR3 protein. The data contain roughly 8,000 distinct CDR3 sequences, about 70% of them seen just once; the ten biggest clones take up approximately 40%. What was sequenced was CD4+ T cells from blood, cultured in vitro. This clonotype was obtained from a human donor who had recovered from COVID-19. The chain is built from TRBV28 and TRBJ2-3; possible D gene TRBD2, 5 bases. Here the CDR3 DNA reads TGTGCCAGCAAGAGCGGATTTAGCACAGATACGCAGTATTTT. This codes for CASKSGFSTDTQYF.